This T cell receptor beta chain was recovered during a study of a mutant IDH1 vaccine in newly diagnosed glioma. Findings and caveats of the study: Top-clonotype changes in peripheral T cells seemed unrelated to pseudoprogression.

Documented time point: week 47, end of study. Doses of 300 ug of mutant IDH1 20-mer peptide were given with topical imiquimod. At weeks 1, 3, 5, 7, 11, 15, 19 and 23, patients received a vaccination, eight in all. Donors' newly diagnosed IDH1-mutant WHO grade 3 or 4 astrocytomas lacked nuclear ATRX. V lost 4 bases and J lost 0, with 19 bases in between. The V gene's germline CDR1 is MNHNS and CDR2 SASEGT. This CDR3 is built from 19 residues. Points on this clone: Its antigen is still unknown.

Sequencing used immunoSEQ multiplex PCR; TCRdb keeps in-frame clones, though not all of them. The data contain tens of thousands of clones, 80% to 90% of them singletons. The clonotype comes from a middle-aged man with glioma. The source material was PBMCs, sampled from a glioma patient whose treatment included an IDH1 peptide vaccine. The rearrangement joins TRBV6-1 to TRBJ2-6; D remains unclear. The CDR3 DNA sequence: TGTGCCAGCAGTGGATCCATCCCGGGCAGATCCTCTGGGGCCAACGTCCTGACTTTC. It is translated as CASSGSIPGRSSGANVLTF.